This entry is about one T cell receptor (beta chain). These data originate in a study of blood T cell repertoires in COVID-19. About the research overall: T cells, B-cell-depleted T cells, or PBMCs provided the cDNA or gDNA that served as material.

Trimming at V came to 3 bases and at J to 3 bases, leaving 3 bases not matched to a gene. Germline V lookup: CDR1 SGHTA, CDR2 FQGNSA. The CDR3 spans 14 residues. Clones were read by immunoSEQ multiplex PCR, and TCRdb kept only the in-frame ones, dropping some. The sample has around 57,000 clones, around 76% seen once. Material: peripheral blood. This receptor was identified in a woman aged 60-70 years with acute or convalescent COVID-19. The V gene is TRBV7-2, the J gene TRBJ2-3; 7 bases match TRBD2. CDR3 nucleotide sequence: TGTGCCAGCAGCTTTCAGCGGGGTACAGATACGCAGTATTTT. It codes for CASSFQRGTDTQYF.